This T cell receptor beta chain was recovered during a study of T cell responses to AZD1222 COVID-19 vaccine. Across the study: Analysis merged second doses at about 4 or about 12 weeks.

Note on this clone: Its antigen is unknown.

The V end lost 2 bases, the J end lost 4 bases, and 11 bases lay between the germline ends. Germline V gene sequence: CDR1 SNHLY, CDR2 FYNNEI. This CDR3 has 14 amino acids. Findings and limits, study-wide: Within unmutated variant regions lay the reported targets of nearly half of spike-specific TCRs. Females made up more of the donors, who were largely white British, and clonal diversity may have come out too low. Only 5 or 6 AZD1222 recipients were seropositive at baseline.

Here immunoSEQ multiplex PCR was the method, and the copy in TCRdb shows in-frame clones only, minus some. Among more than 100,000 clones listed, 88% were seen once. V gene TRBV2 combines with J gene TRBJ1-1; a weak D match, TRBD1 (5 bases). The specimen comprised peripheral blood, sampled on day 0 of AZD1222 vaccination. The TCR was taken from an adult in good health. The CDR3 nucleotides read TGTGCCAGCAGTGAATGGGGGAGAGGCACTGAAGCTTTCTTT. This gives the protein CASSEWGRGTEAFF.